The clone carrying this TCR beta chain was recorded at least ten times. Its target is not known. The source of the sample is a study of neurological immune-mediated disorders. Study results and caveats: One related-CDR3 cluster, found by phylogenetic grouping, held repertoires of 18 of 34 multiple sclerosis patients and is a possible signature. The multiple sclerosis repertoire cluster had no clinical or MRI correlate. None of the CDR3 amino acid sequences of expanded clones recurred across subjects, suggesting private repertoires in all groups.

Per germline, CDR1 SGHRS and CDR2 YFSETQ. Trimming cost V 0 bases and J 1 base, with 5 bases left between them. The length of the CDR3 is 14 residues. Sample time point: longitudinal time-point 1 (baseline). Unsorted libraries were generated from 2 million PBMCs held at -80 degrees C. A single record per CDR3 protein comes from TCRdb applying MiXCR to the 5' RACE reads. The table shows 35,000 to 45,000 distinct CDR3 sequences, with under 4% occurring only once. The genes are TRBV5-1 and TRBJ1-5; D unclear. The source is a woman aged 60 to 75 with multiple sclerosis. The sample taken for sequencing was PBMCs. CDR3 coding DNA: TGCGCCAGCAGCTTGGATGCGAGCAATCAGCCCCAGCATTTT. Residues: CASSLDASNQPQHF.